This entry lists 14 T cell receptor beta chains sequenced from one sample in a study of brain T cells in children with intractable seizures listed by TCRdb under 2021. Taken with the paper, the label for time point translates to: resected brain tissue, or blood drawn just prior to surgery. Library construction relied on the immunoSEQ multiplex PCR assay. TCRdb limited this immuneACCESS table to in-frame rearrangements with V and J called. A share of clones is missing; checked studies link under half to unresolved V genes, and the rest is unexplained. The sample records 80,000 or so clones, more than 75% of which are singletons. The top ten clonotypes cover 20% to 25% of the sample. Source: peripheral blood, taken at surgery. The source of these receptors is a girl aged 2-9 years with Rasmussen encephalitis and intractable seizures.

The gene calls are TRBV6-4 and TRBJ2-3; D ambiguous. V dropped 0 bases and J dropped 6 bases, with 7 bases sitting between them. Per germline, CDR1 MRHNA and CDR2 SNTAGT. This CDR3 is built from 13 residues. The CDR3 spells CASSDSERDTQYF. The CDR3 region has the DNA TGTGCCAGCAGTGACTCGGAACGGGATACGCAGTATTTT.

V gene TRBV9 combines with J gene TRBJ2-5; TRBD2 matches at 8 bases. The junction had 7 bases not matched to a gene; V was cut back by 2 bases and J by 1 base. Germline loops: CDR1 SGDLS, CDR2 YYNGEE. The CDR3 totals 16 residues. The CDR3 nucleotides read TGTGCCAGCAGCGTTGCCGGGGGGGCCCTCCAAGAGACCCAGTACTTC. It is translated as CASSVAGGALQETQYF. The variable domain in full, with the rest retrieved from reference TRBV9 and TRBJ2-5, is DSGVTQTPKHLITATGQRVTLRCSPRSGDLSVYWYQQSLDQGLQFLIQYYNGEERAKGNILERFSAQQFPDLHSELNLSSLELGDSALYFCASSVAGGALQETQYFGPGTRLLVL.

The chain carries TRBV7-9 and TRBJ1-5, with 10 bases identical to TRBD1. This CDR3 comprises 15 residues. In germline, CDR1 is SEHNR, CDR2 FQNEAQ (reference sequence). V gave up 5 bases and J gave up 5 bases; unmatched junction bases: 6. This CDR3 is CASSEAGTGDQPQHF. CDR3 sequence (DNA): TGTGCCAGCAGCGAGGCCGGGACAGGGGATCAGCCCCAGCATTTT.

The chain links TRBV24-1 to TRBJ2-2, with unresolved D. This CDR3 is 12 amino acids long. V gave up 4 bases and J gave up 9 bases, with 8 bases separating them. Germline CDR1 KGHDR, CDR2 SFDVKD. The CDR3 sequence is CATSDSEWELFF. The CDR3 coding sequence is TGTGCCACCAGTGACTCGGAGTGGGAGCTGTTTTTT.

J is TRBJ2-1 and V is TRBV24-1; D uncertain. The CDR3 loop spans 15 amino acids. Trimming shortened V by 6 bases and J by 1 base, and 12 bases separated the two germline ends. Germline CDR1 KGHDR, CDR2 SFDVKD. The CDR3 DNA follows: TGTGCCACCAGTTATCGGTCATCTTCCTACAATGAGCAGTTCTTC. Its protein is CATSYRSSSYNEQFF.

The gene calls are TRBV4-1 and TRBJ2-7; 8 bases match TRBD1. CDR3 length: 15 residues. Germline assignment: CDR1 MGHRA and CDR2 YSYEKL. The V and J ends lost 5 bases and 0 bases, in that order; junction bases with no gene match: 6. The CDR3 is CASSGTRGLSYEQYF. DNA for the CDR3: TGCGCCAGCAGCGGCACCAGGGGGCTCTCCTACGAGCAGTACTTC.

The gene calls are TRBV30 and TRBJ1-5, with 10 positions matching TRBD1. The V segment lost 3 bases and the J segment 6 bases; nucleotides outside the gene matches: 5. The CDR3 loop spans 14 amino acids. Germline CDR1 and CDR2: GTSNPN and SVGIG (reference sequence). Written as DNA, the CDR3 is TGTGCCTGGAGGGGGACAGGGGAGGGTCAGCCCCAGCATTTT. This codes for CAWRGTGEGQPQHF.

V gene TRBV28 combines with J gene TRBJ1-2; the match to TRBD1 covers 9 bases. Trimming cost V 3 bases and J 6 bases; bases outside gene matches: 5. Looked up from germline, CDR1 is MDHEN and CDR2 is SYDVKM. The CDR3 sequence is 14 residues long. The CDR3 DNA is TGTGCCAGCAGTTTTCCTGGACAGGGGAATGGCTACACCTTC. Encoded protein: CASSFPGQGNGYTF.

This chain joins TRBV6-5 and TRBJ1-1; TRBD1 matches at 7 bases. J gave up 0 bases and V 6 bases, and 7 bases lay outside the gene matches. The CDR3 contains 15 residues. In germline, CDR1 is MNHEY, CDR2 SVGAGI. The CDR3: CASSRDSFMNTEAFF. The DNA for the CDR3 is TGTGCCAGCAGCCGGGACAGCTTCATGAACACTGAAGCTTTCTTT.

This chain connects TRBV27 to TRBJ2-7, with TRBD2 matching 9 bases. The germline V gene has CDR1 MNHEY and CDR2 SMNVEV (reference sequence). The V segment lost 0 bases and the J segment 3 bases; nucleotides outside the gene matches: 6. This CDR3 has 16 amino acids. The CDR3 bases are TGTGCCAGCAGTTTATCGGGGACTAGCTGGGTCTACGAGCAGTACTTC. The encoded protein is CASSLSGTSWVYEQYF.

Note on this clone: A much larger clone is a single base away; this may be a read error. The rearrangement joins TRBV4-1 to TRBJ2-3; a weak D match, TRBD2 (7 bases). With 1 base removed from V and 4 bases from J, the gap between germline ends came to 15 bases. CDR3 size: 16 residues. Germline CDR1 reads MGHRA; CDR2 reads YSYEKL. The CDR3 region is CASSQGTSEGADTQYF. The CDR3 DNA is TGCGCCAGCAGCCAAGGAACTAGCGAGGGGGCAGATACGCAGTATTTT.

The J gene is TRBJ2-7, the V gene TRBV4-1, with D possibly matching TRBD1 (6 bases). Germline CDR1 reads MGHRA; CDR2 reads YSYEKL. V gave up 0 bases and J gave up 7 bases, with 16 bases separating them. This CDR3 is 15 amino acids long. The CDR3 loop is CASSQDQGQTGEQYF. DNA of the CDR3: TGCGCCAGCAGCCAAGATCAAGGACAGACGGGGGAGCAGTACTTC.

The chain couples TRBV15 to TRBJ2-1; TRBD2 is a possible D gene (7 bases). There are 11 residues in the CDR3. Germline V lookup: CDR1 LNHNV, CDR2 YYDKDF (reference sequence). V was cut by 5 bases and J by 15 bases, with 14 bases left in between. Here the CDR3 reads CATSWGGLTFF. The CDR3, as DNA: TGTGCCACCAGCTGGGGGGGGCTAACGTTCTTC. Drawing the rest from reference TRBV15 and TRBJ2-1, the complete variable domain is DAMVIQNPRYQVTQFGKPVTLSCSQTLNHNVMYWYQQKSSQAPKLLFHYYDKDFNNEADTPDNFQSRRPNTSFCFLDIRSPGLGDTAMYLCATSWGGLTFFGPGTRLTVL.

V is TRBV2 and J is TRBJ1-4; D gene unclear. Trimming cost V 7 bases and J 0 bases, with 9 bases left between them. This CDR3 contains 14 residues. In germline, CDR1 is SNHLY, CDR2 FYNNEI. The DNA for the CDR3 is TGTGCCAGCATTCAGAGGGCAACTAATGAAAAACTGTTTTTT. Its translation is CASIQRATNEKLFF.